This T cell receptor beta chain was profiled in a study of shared clonotypes between healthy human individuals (dated by TCRdb to 2020 to 2021). In terms of the full investigation: The cohort comprised a couple of women and three men aged 18 to 49 years. The study deeply sequenced blood TCR repertoires of about 5 healthy adults to estimate repertoire size and the extent of clonotype sharing between individuals. Per donor, leukapheresis produced somewhere between about 0.85 and 10 billion PBMCs. Per donor, three plates each were used for CD4 naive and CD4 memory, two for CD8 naive, and one for CD8 memory. To increase sequencing depth and limit assay-specific biases, different laboratories used diverse techniques to prepare libraries and sequence TCR repertoires. The paper's findings and limits, for the study overall: Based on pairwise subsampling, the degree of clonotype sharing among donors was expected to be affected by sequencing depth. Sampling was limited to blood, and TCR repertoires in tissue likely differ from TCR repertoires in blood. Sharing across a handful of donors was observed for about 5% of naive CD4, over 3% of naive CD8, over 2% of memory CD4, and over 0.3% of memory CD8 clonotypes. Compared with non-shared clonotypes, clonotypes shared by all four sorted-subset donors had higher generation probabilities. Rarefaction of sorted-subset datasets indicated incomplete sequencing despite the large sequencing depth. Larger estimated clonotype richness was generally found for naive subsets than for memory subsets. The genetic and exposure-history diversity represented was limited by the small number of donors.

TCR CDR3 regions were amplified from genomic DNA by multiplex PCR using the deep immunoSEQ assay. Extracted genomic DNA from each cell subset was spread evenly across all wells of several immunoSEQ 96-well plates, with each plate serving as a replicate. For sorted subsets, each replicate PCR was loaded with about 200 ng genomic DNA, equivalent to 25,000 to 30,000 T cell genomes. The purified libraries were quantified using a Qubit 3.0 fluorometer, sized with a Bioanalyzer 2100, and then quantified again using the KAPA Library Quantification kit. A separate single-read 150-cycle Illumina NextSeq 550 flow cell was used to sequence each immunoSEQ 96-well plate. The authors' analysis ran thus. The immunoSEQ output contained only junctional sequences without quality scores, so filtering could not match that applied to full-length reads. Sequences were annotated with PyIR, a Python wrapper for IgBLAST v1.9, and V/J genes and CDR3 were assigned using IMGT germline references. Reads were filtered out if the reads had weak V/J assignments (E-value above 1e-6), no CDR3, stop codons, out-of-frame junctions, or ambiguous translated residues. V3J clonotypes were defined as sequences sharing the same inferred V gene, J gene, and CDR3 amino acid sequence. Percentage overlap between repertoires was calculated by dividing the number of shared unique clonotypes by the size of the smaller repertoire. Richness of each repertoire was evaluated using RTK rarefaction, the Chao1 estimator, and Recon v2.1 estimates of unobserved clonotypes. Generation probabilities for all TCRbeta clonotypes obtained by the gDNA method from a few donors were computed using OLGA. TCRdb holds this immuneACCESS table with in-frame rearrangements only. Some clones are missing; in checked studies, unresolved V genes explain under half, and the rest has no known cause. The V and J calls and clone size are taken from that table; D and trimming were inferred from the DNA. For this sample the table gives 2 million to 2.5 million clones, of which 85% to 95% were detected only once. The top ten clones comprise approximately 0.39% of the sample.

The CDR3 numbers 16 residues from cysteine through phenylalanine. CDR3 DNA is the only sequence kept; it has 48 bases, read in frame from the first base. Trimming takes 0 bases from V and 5 bases from J, and the germline ends sit 14 bases apart. Via the germline V gene, CDR1 is SGHTA and CDR2 FQGNSA. The donors were healthy, HIV-negative adults who had no recently reported acute infections or vaccinations. Every donor was a Caucasian adult residing in Nashville, Tennessee, USA. CD4+ T cells were enriched through magnetic negative selection, after which naive cells were positively selected on CD45RA and the remaining negative fraction served as the memory subset. Blood was collected by leukapheresis, and PBMCs were isolated by Ficoll-Histopaque density gradient centrifugation and then cryopreserved in liquid nitrogen vapor phase. Purity and quantity of every magnetically sorted T cell population were checked by analytical flow cytometry. From each sorted fraction, genomic DNA was isolated and quantified by UV absorbance on a Nanodrop 2000c.

On this clone itself: Its antigen is unknown. No clone much larger than this one lies a single base away; base qualities are absent.

Sequenced sample: naive CD4+ T cells from PBMCs. The cell subset or site label here, explained by the study, means: CD45RA+ positively selected. The source of this sequence is a man between 18 and 35 years old in good health. Some clones in this sample may be carry-over from other donors' samples. The V gene is TRBV7-2 and the J gene is TRBJ2-1; TRBD1 might be the D gene, on 6 matching bases. This receptor carries the CDR3 CASSLAKGVGNNEQFF. In nucleotide form, the sequence is TGTGCCAGCAGCTTAGCAAAGGGGGTGGGAAACAATGAGCAGTTCTTC.